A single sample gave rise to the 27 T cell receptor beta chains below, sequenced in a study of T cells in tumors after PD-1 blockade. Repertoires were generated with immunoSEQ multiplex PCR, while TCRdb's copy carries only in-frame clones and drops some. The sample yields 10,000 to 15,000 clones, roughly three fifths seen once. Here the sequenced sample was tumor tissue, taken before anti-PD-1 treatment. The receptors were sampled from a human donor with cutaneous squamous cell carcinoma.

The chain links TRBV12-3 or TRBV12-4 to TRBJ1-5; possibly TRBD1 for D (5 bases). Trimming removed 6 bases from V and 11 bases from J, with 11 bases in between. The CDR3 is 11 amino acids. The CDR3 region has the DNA TGTGCCAGCAGCCTGGGGGGGACCCAGCATTTT. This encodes CASSLGGTQHF.

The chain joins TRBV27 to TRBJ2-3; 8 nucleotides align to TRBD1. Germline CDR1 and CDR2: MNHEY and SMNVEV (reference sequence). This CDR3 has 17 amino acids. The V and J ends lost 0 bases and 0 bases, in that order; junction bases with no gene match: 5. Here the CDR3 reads CASSLSSDRASTDTQYF. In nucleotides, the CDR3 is TGTGCCAGCAGTTTATCGTCGGACAGGGCTAGCACAGATACGCAGTATTTT.

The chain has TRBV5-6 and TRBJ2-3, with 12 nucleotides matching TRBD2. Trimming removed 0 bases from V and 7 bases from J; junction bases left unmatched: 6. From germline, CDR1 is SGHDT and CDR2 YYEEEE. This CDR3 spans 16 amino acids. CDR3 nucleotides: TGTGCCAGCAGCTTGGTTCTAGCGGGAGGGCCCCATACGCAGTATTTT. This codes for CASSLVLAGGPHTQYF.

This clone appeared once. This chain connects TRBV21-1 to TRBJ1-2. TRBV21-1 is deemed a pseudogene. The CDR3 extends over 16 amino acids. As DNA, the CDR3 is TGTGCCAGCAGCAAAAAAAAAGGAGGACTCAGTAAACCGGACACCTTC. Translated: CASSKKKGGLSKPDTF.

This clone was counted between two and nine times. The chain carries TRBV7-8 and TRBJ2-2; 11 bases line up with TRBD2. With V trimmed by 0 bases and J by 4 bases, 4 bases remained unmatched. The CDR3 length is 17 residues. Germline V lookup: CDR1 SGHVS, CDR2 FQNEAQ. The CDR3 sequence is CASSLAPSGGITGELFF. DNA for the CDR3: TGTGCCAGCAGCTTAGCCCCTAGCGGGGGGATCACCGGGGAGCTGTTTTTT. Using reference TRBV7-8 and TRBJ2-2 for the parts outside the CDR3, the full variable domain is GAGVSQSPRYKVAKRGQDVALRCDPISGHVSLFWYQQALGQGPEFLTYFQNEAQLDKSGLPSDRFFAERPEGSVSTLKIQRTQQEDSAVYLCASSLAPSGGITGELFFGEGSRLTVL.

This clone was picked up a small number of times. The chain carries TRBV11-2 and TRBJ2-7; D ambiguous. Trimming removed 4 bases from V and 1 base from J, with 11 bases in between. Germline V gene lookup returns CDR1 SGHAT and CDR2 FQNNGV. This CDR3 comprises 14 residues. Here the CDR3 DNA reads TGTGCCAGCAGCTCTAGACTGAATTCCTACGAGCAGTACTTC. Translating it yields CASSSRLNSYEQYF.

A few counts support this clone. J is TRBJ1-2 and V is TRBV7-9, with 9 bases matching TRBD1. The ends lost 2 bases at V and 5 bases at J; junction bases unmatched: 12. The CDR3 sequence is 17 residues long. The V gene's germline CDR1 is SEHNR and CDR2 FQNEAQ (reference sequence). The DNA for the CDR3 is TGTGCCAGCAGCTTACCACAGCCGGGACAGGGATTATATGGCTACACCTTC. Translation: CASSLPQPGQGLYGYTF.

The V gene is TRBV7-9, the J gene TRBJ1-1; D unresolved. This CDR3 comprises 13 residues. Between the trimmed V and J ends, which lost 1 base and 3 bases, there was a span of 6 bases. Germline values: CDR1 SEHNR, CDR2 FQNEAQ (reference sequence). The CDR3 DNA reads TGTGCCAGCAGCTTAGTACTTGACACTGAAGCTTTCTTT. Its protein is CASSLVLDTEAFF.

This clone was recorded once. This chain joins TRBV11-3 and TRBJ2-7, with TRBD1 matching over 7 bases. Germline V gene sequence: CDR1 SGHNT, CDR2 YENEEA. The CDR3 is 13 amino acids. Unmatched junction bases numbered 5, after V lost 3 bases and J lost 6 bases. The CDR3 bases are TGTGCCAGCAGCTTTGAGGGGGCGGGCGAGCAGTACTTC. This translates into CASSFEGAGEQYF.

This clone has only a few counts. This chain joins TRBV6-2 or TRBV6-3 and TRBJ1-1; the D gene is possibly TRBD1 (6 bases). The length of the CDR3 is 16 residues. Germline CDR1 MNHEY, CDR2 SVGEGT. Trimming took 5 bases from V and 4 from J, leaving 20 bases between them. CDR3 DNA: TGTGCCAGCAGTCCCCCGATAGCACAGGGAGGCACTGAAGCTTTCTTT. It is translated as CASSPPIAQGGTEAFF.

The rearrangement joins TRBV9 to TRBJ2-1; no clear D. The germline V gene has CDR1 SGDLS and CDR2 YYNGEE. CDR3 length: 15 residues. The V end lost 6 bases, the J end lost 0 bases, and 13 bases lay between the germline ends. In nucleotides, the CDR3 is TGTGCCAGCAACCTAGACGGAAGCTCCTACAATGAGCAGTTCTTC. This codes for CASNLDGSSYNEQFF.

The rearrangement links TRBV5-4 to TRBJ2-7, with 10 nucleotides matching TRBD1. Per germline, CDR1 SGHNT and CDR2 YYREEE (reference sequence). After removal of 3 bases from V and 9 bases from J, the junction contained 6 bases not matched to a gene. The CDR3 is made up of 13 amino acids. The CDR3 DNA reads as TGTGCCAGCAGCTCCGGGACAGGGGAAGGGCAGTACTTC. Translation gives CASSSGTGEGQYF.

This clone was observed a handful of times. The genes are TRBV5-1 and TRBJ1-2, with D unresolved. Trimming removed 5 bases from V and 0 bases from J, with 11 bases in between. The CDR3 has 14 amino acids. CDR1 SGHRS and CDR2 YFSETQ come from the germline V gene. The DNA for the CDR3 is TGCGCCAGCAGAGAATCTACAACTAACTATGGCTACACCTTC. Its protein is CASRESTTNYGYTF.

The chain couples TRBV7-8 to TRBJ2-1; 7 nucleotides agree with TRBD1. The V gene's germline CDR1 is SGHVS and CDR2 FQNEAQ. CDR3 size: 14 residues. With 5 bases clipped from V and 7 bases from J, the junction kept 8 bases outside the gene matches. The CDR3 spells CASSIPDRVNEQFF. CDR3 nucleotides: TGTGCCAGCAGCATCCCTGACAGGGTTAATGAGCAGTTCTTC. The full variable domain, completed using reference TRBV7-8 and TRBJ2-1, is GAGVSQSPRYKVAKRGQDVALRCDPISGHVSLFWYQQALGQGPEFLTYFQNEAQLDKSGLPSDRFFAERPEGSVSTLKIQRTQQEDSAVYLCASSIPDRVNEQFFGPGTRLTVL.

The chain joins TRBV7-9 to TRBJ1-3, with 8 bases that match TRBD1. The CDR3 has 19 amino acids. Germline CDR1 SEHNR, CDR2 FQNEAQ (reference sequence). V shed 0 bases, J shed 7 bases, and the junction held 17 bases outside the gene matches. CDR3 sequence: CASSLARQGPFLLSNTIYF. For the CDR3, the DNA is TGTGCCAGCAGCTTAGCGAGACAGGGGCCTTTCCTTTTGTCGAACACCATATATTTT.

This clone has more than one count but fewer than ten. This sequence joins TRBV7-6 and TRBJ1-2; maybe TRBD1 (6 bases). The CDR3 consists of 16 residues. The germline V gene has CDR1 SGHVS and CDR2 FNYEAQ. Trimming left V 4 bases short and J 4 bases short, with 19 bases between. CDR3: CASSSGTSLGGYGYTF. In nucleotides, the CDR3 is TGTGCCAGCAGCTCCGGGACATCGCTTGGGGGCTATGGCTACACCTTC. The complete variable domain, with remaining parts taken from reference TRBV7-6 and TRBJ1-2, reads GAGVSQSPRYKVTKRGQDVALRCDPISGHVSLYWYRQALGQGPEFLTYFNYEAQQDKSGLPNDRFSAERPEGSISTLTIQRTEQRDSAMYRCASSSGTSLGGYGYTFGSGTRLTVV.

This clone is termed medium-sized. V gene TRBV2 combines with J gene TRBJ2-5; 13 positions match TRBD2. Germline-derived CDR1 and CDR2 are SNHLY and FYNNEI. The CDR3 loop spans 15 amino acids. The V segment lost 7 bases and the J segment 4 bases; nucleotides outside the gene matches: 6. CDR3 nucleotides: TGTGCCAGCAAAACTAGCGGGGGGGCCGGAGAGACCCAGTACTTC. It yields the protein CASKTSGGAGETQYF.

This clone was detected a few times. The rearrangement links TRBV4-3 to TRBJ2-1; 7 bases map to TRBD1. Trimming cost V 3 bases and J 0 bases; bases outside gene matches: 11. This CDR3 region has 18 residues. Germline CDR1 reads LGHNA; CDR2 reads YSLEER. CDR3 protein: CASSQKPGQRDSYNEQFF. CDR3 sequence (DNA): TGCGCCAGCAGCCAGAAACCGGGACAGAGGGACTCCTACAATGAGCAGTTCTTC.

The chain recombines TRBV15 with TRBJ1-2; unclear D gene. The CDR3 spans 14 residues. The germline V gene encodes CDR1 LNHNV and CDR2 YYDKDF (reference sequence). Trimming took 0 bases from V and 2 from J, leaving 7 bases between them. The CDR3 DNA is TGTGCCACCAGCAGAGATAAGGTGAACTATGGCTACACCTTC. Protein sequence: CATSRDKVNYGYTF. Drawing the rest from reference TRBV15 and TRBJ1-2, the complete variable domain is DAMVIQNPRYQVTQFGKPVTLSCSQTLNHNVMYWYQQKSSQAPKLLFHYYDKDFNNEADTPDNFQSRRPNTSFCFLDIRSPGLGDTAMYLCATSRDKVNYGYTFGSGTRLTVV.

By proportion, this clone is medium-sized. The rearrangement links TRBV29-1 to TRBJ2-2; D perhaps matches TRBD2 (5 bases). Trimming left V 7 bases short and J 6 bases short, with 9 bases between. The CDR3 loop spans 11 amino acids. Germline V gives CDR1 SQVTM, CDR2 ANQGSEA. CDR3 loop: CSGGDAGELFF. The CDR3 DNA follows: TGCAGCGGGGGAGACGCCGGGGAGCTGTTTTTT.

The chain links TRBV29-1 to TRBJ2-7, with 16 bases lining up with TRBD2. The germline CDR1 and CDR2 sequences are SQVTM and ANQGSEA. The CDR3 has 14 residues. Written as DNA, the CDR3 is TGCGCAGGCGGGACTAGCGGGAGGGCCCACGAGCAGTACTTC. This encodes CAGGTSGRAHEQYF.

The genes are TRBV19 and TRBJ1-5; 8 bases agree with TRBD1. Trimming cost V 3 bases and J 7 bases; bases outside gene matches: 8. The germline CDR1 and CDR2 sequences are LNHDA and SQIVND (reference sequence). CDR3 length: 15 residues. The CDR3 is CASSMGQGARQPQHF. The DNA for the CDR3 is TGTGCCAGTAGTATGGGGCAGGGGGCACGGCAGCCCCAGCATTTT.

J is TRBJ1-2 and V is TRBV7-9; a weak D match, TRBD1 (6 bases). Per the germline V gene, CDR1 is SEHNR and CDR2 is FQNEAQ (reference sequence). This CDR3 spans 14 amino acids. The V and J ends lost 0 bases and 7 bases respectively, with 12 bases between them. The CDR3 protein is CASSLAGQGSGYTF. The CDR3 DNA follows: TGTGCCAGCAGCTTAGCGGGGCAGGGGAGTGGCTACACCTTC. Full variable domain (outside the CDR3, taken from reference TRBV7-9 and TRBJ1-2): DTGVSQNPRHKITKRGQNVTFRCDPISEHNRLYWYRQTLGQGPEFLTYFQNEAQLEKSRLLSDRFSAERPKGSFSTLEIQRTEQGDSAMYLCASSLAGQGSGYTFGSGTRLTVV.

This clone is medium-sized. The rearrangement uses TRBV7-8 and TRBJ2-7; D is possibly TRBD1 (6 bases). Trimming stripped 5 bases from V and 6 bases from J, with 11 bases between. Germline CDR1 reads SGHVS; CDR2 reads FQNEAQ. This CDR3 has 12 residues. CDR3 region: CASSLTRGEQYF. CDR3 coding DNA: TGTGCCAGCAGCCTGACCAGGGGCGAGCAGTACTTC. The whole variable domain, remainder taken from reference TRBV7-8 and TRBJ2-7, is GAGVSQSPRYKVAKRGQDVALRCDPISGHVSLFWYQQALGQGPEFLTYFQNEAQLDKSGLPSDRFFAERPEGSVSTLKIQRTQQEDSAVYLCASSLTRGEQYFGPGTRLTVT.

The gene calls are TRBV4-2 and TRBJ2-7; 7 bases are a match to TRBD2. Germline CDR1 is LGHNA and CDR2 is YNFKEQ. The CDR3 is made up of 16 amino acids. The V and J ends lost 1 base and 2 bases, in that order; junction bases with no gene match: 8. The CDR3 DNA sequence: TGTGCCAGCAGCCAAGGGGGCGGACTAGTCACCTACGAGCAGTACTTC. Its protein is CASSQGGGLVTYEQYF.

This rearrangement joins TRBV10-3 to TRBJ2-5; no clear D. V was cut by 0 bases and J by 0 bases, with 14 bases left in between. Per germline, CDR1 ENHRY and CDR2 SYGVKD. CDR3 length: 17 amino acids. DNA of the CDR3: TGTGCCATCAGTGAGTCGGGCCGAACTTCGTACCAAGAGACCCAGTACTTC. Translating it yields CAISESGRTSYQETQYF.

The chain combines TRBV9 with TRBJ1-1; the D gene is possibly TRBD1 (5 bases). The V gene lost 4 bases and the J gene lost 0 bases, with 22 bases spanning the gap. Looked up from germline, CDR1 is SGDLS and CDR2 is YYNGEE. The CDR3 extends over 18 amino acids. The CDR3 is CASSLSGTVGGVNTEAFF. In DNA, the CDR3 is TGTGCCAGCAGCTTATCTGGGACGGTCGGTGGAGTGAACACTGAAGCTTTCTTT.